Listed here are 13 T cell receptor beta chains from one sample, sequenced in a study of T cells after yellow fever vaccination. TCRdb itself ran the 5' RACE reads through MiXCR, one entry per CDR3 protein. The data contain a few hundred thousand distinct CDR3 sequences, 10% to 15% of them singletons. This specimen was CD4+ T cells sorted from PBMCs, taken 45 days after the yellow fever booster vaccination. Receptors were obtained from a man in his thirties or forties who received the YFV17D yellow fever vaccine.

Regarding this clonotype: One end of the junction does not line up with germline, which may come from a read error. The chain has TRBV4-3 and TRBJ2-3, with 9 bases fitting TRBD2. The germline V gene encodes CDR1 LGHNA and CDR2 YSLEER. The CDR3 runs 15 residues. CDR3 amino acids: CATSDRGGRGDTQYF. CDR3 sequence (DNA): TGCGCCACCAGCGACCGCGGCGGGAGGGGAGATACGCAGTATTTT.

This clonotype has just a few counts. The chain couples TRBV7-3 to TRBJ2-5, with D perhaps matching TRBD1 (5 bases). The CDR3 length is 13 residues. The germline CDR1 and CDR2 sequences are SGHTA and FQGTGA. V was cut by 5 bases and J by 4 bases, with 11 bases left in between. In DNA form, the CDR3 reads TGTGCCAGCAGCCCACAGGTGGGAGAGACCCAGTACTTC. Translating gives CASSPQVGETQYF.

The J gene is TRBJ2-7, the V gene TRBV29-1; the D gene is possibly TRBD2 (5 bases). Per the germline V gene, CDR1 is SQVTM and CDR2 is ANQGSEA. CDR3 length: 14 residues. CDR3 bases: TGCAGTTCGGGGTTAGGTAGGAAAAACTACGAGCAGTACTTC. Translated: CSSGLGRKNYEQYF.

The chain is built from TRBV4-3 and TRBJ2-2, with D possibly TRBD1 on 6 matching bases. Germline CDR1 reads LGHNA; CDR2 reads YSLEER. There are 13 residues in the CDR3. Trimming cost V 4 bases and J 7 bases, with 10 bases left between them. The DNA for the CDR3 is TGCGCCAGCAGCCTGGGGGACATCGGGGAGCTGTTTTTT. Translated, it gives CASSLGDIGELFF.

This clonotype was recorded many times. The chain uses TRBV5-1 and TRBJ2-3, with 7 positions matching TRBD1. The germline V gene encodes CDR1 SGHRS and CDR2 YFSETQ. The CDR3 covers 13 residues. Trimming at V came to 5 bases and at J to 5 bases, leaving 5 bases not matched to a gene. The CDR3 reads CASSRQGQDTQYF. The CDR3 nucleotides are TGCGCCAGCAGTAGACAGGGCCAAGATACGCAGTATTTT.

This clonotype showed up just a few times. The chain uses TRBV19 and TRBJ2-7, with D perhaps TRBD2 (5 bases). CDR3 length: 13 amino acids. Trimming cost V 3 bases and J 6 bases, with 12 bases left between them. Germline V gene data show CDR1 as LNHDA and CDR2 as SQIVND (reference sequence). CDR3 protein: CASSIRDVSEQYF. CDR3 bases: TGTGCCAGTAGTATCCGGGATGTCTCCGAGCAGTACTTC.

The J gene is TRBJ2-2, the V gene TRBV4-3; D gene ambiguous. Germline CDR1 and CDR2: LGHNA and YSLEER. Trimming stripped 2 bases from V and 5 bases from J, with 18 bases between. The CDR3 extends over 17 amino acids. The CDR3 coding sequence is TGCGCCAGCAGCCAAAATGGGGTAGCTTTTAGGACCGGGGAGCTGTTTTTT. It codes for CASSQNGVAFRTGELFF.

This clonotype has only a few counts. The chain's CDR3 is CASSNRLAGDPEQFF. In DNA, the CDR3 is TGCGCCAGCAGCAACAGACTAGCGGGAGACCCTGAGCAGTTCTTC. The rearrangement links TRBV5-1 to TRBJ2-1; 12 bases line up with TRBD2. This CDR3 region has 15 residues. The ends lost 4 bases at V and 9 bases at J; junction bases unmatched: 8. Germline assignment: CDR1 SGHRS and CDR2 YFSETQ.

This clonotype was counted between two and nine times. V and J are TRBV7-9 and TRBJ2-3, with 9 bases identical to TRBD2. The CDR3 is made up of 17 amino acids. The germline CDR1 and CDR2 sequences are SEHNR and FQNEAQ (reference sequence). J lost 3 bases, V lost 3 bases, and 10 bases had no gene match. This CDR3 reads CASSFPSLAGETDTQYF. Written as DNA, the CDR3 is TGTGCCAGCAGCTTCCCCTCATTAGCGGGAGAAACAGATACGCAGTATTTT.

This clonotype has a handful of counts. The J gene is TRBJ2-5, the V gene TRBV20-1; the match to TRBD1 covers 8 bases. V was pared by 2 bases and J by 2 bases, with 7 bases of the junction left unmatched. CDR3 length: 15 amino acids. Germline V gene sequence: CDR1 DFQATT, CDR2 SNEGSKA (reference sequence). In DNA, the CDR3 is TGCAGTGCTAGACAGGGGACAGGTGGTCAAGAGACCCAGTACTTC. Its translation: CSARQGTGGQETQYF.

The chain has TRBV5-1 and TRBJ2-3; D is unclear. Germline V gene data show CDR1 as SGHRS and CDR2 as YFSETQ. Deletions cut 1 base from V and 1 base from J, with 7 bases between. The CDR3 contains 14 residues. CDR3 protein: CASSLTDRTDTQYF. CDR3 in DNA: TGCGCCAGCAGCTTGACGGATCGCACAGATACGCAGTATTTT.

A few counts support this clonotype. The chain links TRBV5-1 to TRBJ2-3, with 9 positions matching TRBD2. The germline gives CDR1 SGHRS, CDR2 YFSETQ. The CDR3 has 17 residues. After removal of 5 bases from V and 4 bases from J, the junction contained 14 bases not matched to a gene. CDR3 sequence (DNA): TGCGCCAGCAGTCACGGGTCGGGACTAGCAGCATCAGATACGCAGTATTTT. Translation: CASSHGSGLAASDTQYF.

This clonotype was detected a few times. This chain's CDR3 is CSARGGRDTGELFF. The CDR3 DNA is TGCAGTGCTAGGGGCGGTCGAGACACCGGGGAGCTGTTTTTT. This rearrangement joins TRBV20-1 to TRBJ2-2; D is unresolved. Per the germline V gene, CDR1 is DFQATT and CDR2 is SNEGSKA (reference sequence). The CDR3 covers 14 residues. The V gene lost 3 bases and the J gene lost 3 bases, with 11 bases spanning the gap.